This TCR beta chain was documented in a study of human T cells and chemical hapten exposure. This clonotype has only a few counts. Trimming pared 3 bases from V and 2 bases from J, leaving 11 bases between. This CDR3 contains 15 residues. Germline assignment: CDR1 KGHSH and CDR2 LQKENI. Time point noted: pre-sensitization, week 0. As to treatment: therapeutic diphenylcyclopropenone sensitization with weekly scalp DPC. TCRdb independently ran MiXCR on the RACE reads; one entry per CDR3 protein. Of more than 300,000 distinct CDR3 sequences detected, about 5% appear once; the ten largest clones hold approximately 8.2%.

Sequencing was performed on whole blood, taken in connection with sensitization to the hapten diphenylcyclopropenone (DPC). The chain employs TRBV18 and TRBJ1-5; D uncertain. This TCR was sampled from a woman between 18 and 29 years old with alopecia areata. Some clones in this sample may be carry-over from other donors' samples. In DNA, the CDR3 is TGTGCCAGCTCACCGGGAGGGTTGGGCAATCAGCCCCAGCATTTT. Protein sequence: CASSPGGLGNQPQHF.